Below, one TCR beta chain is given with its context. The target of this receptor is not known. Per-base qualities were not stored, and no clone one base away is much larger. Participants in the prospective study were aged roughly 18 to 89 years, lived in some 24 United States geographic areas, and enrolled through a virtual design. In the prospective study, participants were assigned to cohorts based on the clinical history participants reported in a screening survey and a study questionnaire. Recovered participants in ImmuneRACE Cohort 3 were defined by two consecutive negative NP/OP PCR tests, clearance by a healthcare professional, or resolution of symptoms. Each participant in the prospective study had whole blood, serum and a nasopharyngeal or oropharyngeal swab collected by mobile phlebotomists. Additional blood draws and questionnaires over an approximately two-month period could optionally be provided by prospective study participants. Prospective study blood samples were shipped either frozen or at room temperature before DNA extraction.

The data belong to a study of blood T cell repertoires in COVID-19 (dated by TCRdb to the early 2020s). Describing the broader study: Samples from collaborators originated in the United States, Italy and Spain and spanned both the acute and convalescent phases of COVID-19. The prospective study material was composed of cDNA or gDNA derived from T cells, B-cell-depleted T cells, or PBMCs. HLA class I and class II types, where available, came from metadata supplied by the sample provider rather than from assay-based typing. Sample metadata almost always included a de-identified subject ID, COVID-19 status, age in years and sex. Samples came from the ongoing ImmuneRACE study (first 160 participants) plus 1,254 subjects from 6 global collaborators. The repertoires were released in a freely available public database meant as a resource for research on the immune response to SARS-CoV-2. Subjects who had been exposed to COVID-19, were actively infected with it, or had recovered from it provided the deeply sampled blood TCRbeta repertoires that made up the dataset. Study-wide conclusions, independent of this receptor: The quantity of clinical and demographic metadata differed by source and by participant and was supplied without curation.

TCRbeta CDR3 regions were amplified from genomic DNA using the immunoSEQ Assay, a bias-controlled multiplex PCR. As for how the authors treated the data: Nucleated cell counts per sample were estimated from amplification of reference gene primers within the assay. To quantify the absolute abundance of each unique TCRbeta CDR3 rearrangement, sequence reads were collapsed and filtered. Productive Simpson clonality was computed per sample as the square root of Simpson's diversity index over productive rearrangements. Sourced from immuneACCESS, this table was stored by TCRdb with only in-frame sequences that have V and J called. A share of the clones is absent; for the studies checked, an unresolved V gene accounts for under half, and the remainder has no known explanation. V and J calls and clone size are copied from that table; D and trimming were computed from the DNA. This sample is represented by about 250,000 clones; approximately 90% of them were singletons. Clones ranked in the top ten supply around 1.7% of the sample.

Sequencing input: PBMCs or T cells enriched from blood (not recorded which). The TCR was taken from a middle-aged man who had recovered from COVID-19.

The CDR3 protein is CASSDTTGAMNTEAFF. The DNA sequence is TGTGCCAGCAGTGATACGACGGGAGCCATGAACACTGAAGCTTTCTTT. The rearrangement combines TRBV25-1 with TRBJ1-1; the D gene identity is not certain. Sequences MGHDK (CDR1) and SYGVNS (CDR2) are obtained from the germline V gene. The CDR3, cysteine through phenylalanine, is 16 amino acids long. The read is trimmed to its CDR3 DNA, 48 bases read in frame from base 1. V lost 3 bases and J lost 0 bases; the stretch between them is 14 bases long.